The 20 T cell receptor beta chains below all came from one sample that was sequenced in a study of cytomegalovirus exposure and HLA in healthy donors (dated by TCRdb to between 2016 and 2019). The receptor library was made with the immunoSEQ multiplex PCR assay. The multiplex PCR relied on a mix of 60 forward primers for TCR Vbeta segments and 13 reverse primers for TCR Jbeta segments. What TCRdb holds here is the immuneACCESS table cut down to in-frame rearrangements. Part of the clones is not present; checked against another copy, under half of the missing clones reflect an unresolved V gene, and the others are unexplained. Within this sample are more than 110,000 clones, with 79% of them counted one time only. The biggest ten clones account for approximately 0.97% of the sample. Material: PBMCs. The receptors stem from a man between 18 and 29 years old in good health and CMV-seronegative.

This chain connects TRBV7-6 to TRBJ2-2; 10 bases are a match to TRBD2. J gave up 2 bases and V 4 bases, and 1 base lay outside the gene matches. Germline CDR1 reads SGHVS; CDR2 reads FNYEAQ. CDR3 length equals 15 residues. CDR3 in DNA: TGTGCCAGCAGCTGGACTAGCGGTAACACCGGGGAGCTGTTTTTT. Encoded protein: CASSWTSGNTGELFF.

The rearrangement joins TRBV5-5 to TRBJ2-5; D possibly corresponds to TRBD1 (7 bases). CDR3 length equals 14 residues. V was pared by 4 bases and J by 5 bases, with 15 bases between. CDR1 and CDR2 (germline): SGHKS, YYEKEE (reference sequence). The CDR3 nucleotides read TGTGCCAGCAGCCGCGGGACGACAGGGGAGACCCAGTACTTC. This codes for CASSRGTTGETQYF.

The chain joins TRBV19 to TRBJ1-2; tentatively, D is TRBD1 (5 bases). This CDR3 is 15 amino acids long. Germline V lookup: CDR1 LNHDA, CDR2 SQIVND (reference sequence). V was shortened by 5 bases and J by 2 bases, with 15 bases between the two germline ends. The DNA for the CDR3 is TGTGCCAGTAGTCCTACCCAAGACAGAAACTATGGCTACACCTTC. Translating it yields CASSPTQDRNYGYTF.

V usage is TRBV19 and J usage is TRBJ1-1; D remains ambiguous. Germline CDR1 is LNHDA and CDR2 is SQIVND (reference sequence). The CDR3 has 14 residues. With 3 bases removed from V and 1 base from J, the gap between germline ends came to 9 bases. Written as DNA, the CDR3 is TGTGCCAGTAGTATTGGGGAGACGAACACTGAAGCTTTCTTT. Its translation: CASSIGETNTEAFF.

V is TRBV5-1 and J is TRBJ1-2; unclear D gene. Germline loops: CDR1 SGHRS, CDR2 YFSETQ. The germline V and J ends were trimmed by 3 bases and 5 bases, with 11 bases remaining between them. The CDR3 consists of 13 residues. The DNA for the CDR3 is TGCGCCAGCAGCTCGACCAGCGAATATGGCTACACCTTC. Protein: CASSSTSEYGYTF.

This clone is a singleton in its sample. The chain combines TRBV12-5 with TRBJ1-1; D is uncertain. This CDR3 has 13 residues. Germline CDR1 reads LGHNT; CDR2 reads FRNRAP. V lost 5 bases, J lost 7 bases, and 14 bases lay in between. CDR3 residues: CASGPSGAREAFF. Here the CDR3 DNA reads TGTGCTAGTGGTCCCTCGGGAGCCCGTGAAGCTTTCTTT.

The J gene is TRBJ2-2, the V gene TRBV19; TRBD2 might be the D (5 bases). Trimming removed 8 bases from V and 7 bases from J, with 11 bases in between. The CDR3 spans 12 residues. Germline-derived CDR1 and CDR2 are LNHDA and SQIVND (reference sequence). The CDR3 sequence: CASPTGNGELFF. In nucleotides, the CDR3 is TGTGCCAGTCCCACGGGGAACGGGGAGCTGTTTTTT.

The gene calls are TRBV19 and TRBJ2-1, with D tentatively TRBD2 (6 bases). The germline V gene encodes CDR1 LNHDA and CDR2 SQIVND (reference sequence). Trimming removed 4 bases from V and 4 bases from J, with 11 bases in between. The CDR3 loop spans 14 amino acids. The CDR3 spells CASSRRDQYNEQFF. The CDR3 DNA follows: TGTGCCAGTAGTAGGAGGGATCAATACAATGAGCAGTTCTTC.

This rearrangement joins TRBV5-6 to TRBJ1-1, with D perhaps TRBD1 (5 bases). CDR3 length equals 16 residues. The V gene's germline CDR1 is SGHDT and CDR2 YYEEEE. V dropped 2 bases and J dropped 4 bases, with 18 bases sitting between them. CDR3 in DNA: TGTGCCAGCAGCTTAGTGGGACTTTCTTGGGGCACTGAAGCTTTCTTT. This sequence encodes CASSLVGLSWGTEAFF.

V usage is TRBV7-2 and J usage is TRBJ2-3, with 12 positions matching TRBD2. J lost 14 bases, V lost 5 bases, and 14 bases had no gene match. This CDR3 is 15 amino acids long. Germline CDR1 SGHTA, CDR2 FQGNSA. CDR3 nucleotide sequence: TGTGCCAGCAGCGCCACTAGCGGGGGGCAATTCCGGGGGTATTTT. Its translation: CASSATSGGQFRGYF.

This clone was seen more than once but under ten times. The chain carries TRBV4-3 and TRBJ1-4; 8 bases map to TRBD1. The CDR3 has 15 residues. Losses at the gene ends were 2 bases for V and 8 bases for J; bases not matched to a gene: 7. CDR1 LGHNA and CDR2 YSLEER come from the germline V gene. CDR3 sequence: CASSQQGAKGEKLFF. The CDR3 DNA sequence: TGCGCCAGCAGCCAACAGGGGGCGAAAGGCGAAAAACTGTTTTTT.

The chain carries TRBV7-9 and TRBJ1-5; D not certain. Germline V lookup: CDR1 SEHNR, CDR2 FQNEAQ (reference sequence). Trimming cost V 5 bases and J 7 bases, with 9 bases left between them. The CDR3 spans 12 residues. The CDR3 nucleotides are TGTGCCAGCAGCCGTACGGAGCAGCCCCAGCATTTT. Its translation is CASSRTEQPQHF.

The V call is TRBV9, the J call TRBJ1-1; 8 bases agree with TRBD1. After removal of 0 bases from V and 4 bases from J, the junction contained 2 bases not matched to a gene. This CDR3 is built from 14 residues. The germline gives CDR1 SGDLS, CDR2 YYNGEE. The CDR3 here is CASSVGDRSTEAFF. The CDR3 nucleotides read TGTGCCAGCAGCGTAGGGGACAGGAGCACTGAAGCTTTCTTT.

The rearrangement links TRBV6-6 to TRBJ1-1; 9 bases map to TRBD1. V was clipped by 6 bases and J by 1 base; unmatched bases: 3. CDR1 is MNHNY, CDR2 SVGAGI, per germline (reference sequence). This CDR3 is built from 14 residues. As DNA, the CDR3 is TGTGCCAGCAGCCGACAGGGGGGGAACACTGAAGCTTTCTTT. This codes for CASSRQGGNTEAFF.

This rearrangement joins TRBV14 to TRBJ2-7; 8 bases fit TRBD1. The germline CDR1 and CDR2 sequences are SGHDN and FVKESK. The CDR3 extends over 17 amino acids. Trimming cost V 0 bases and J 0 bases; bases outside gene matches: 7. The CDR3 region is CASSQDGQGWSSYEQYF. The DNA of the CDR3 is TGTGCCAGCAGCCAAGACGGACAGGGATGGTCCTCCTACGAGCAGTACTTC.

This clone showed up just once. Written as DNA, the CDR3 is TGTGCCAGCTCATCCGGGACAGGGGTTTATGGCTACACCTTC. Its protein product is CASSSGTGVYGYTF. The rearrangement links TRBV18 to TRBJ1-2; 10 bases match TRBD1. The CDR3 is 14 amino acids. CDR1 is KGHSH, CDR2 LQKENI, per germline. The ends lost 5 bases at V and 5 bases at J; junction bases unmatched: 5.

In this sample, this clone turned up a few times. This chain uses TRBV2 with TRBJ1-1; D possibly corresponds to TRBD1 (5 bases). V lost 2 bases and J 1 base, leaving 8 bases between the germline ends. Germline loops: CDR1 SNHLY, CDR2 FYNNEI. The CDR3 has 14 amino acids. The CDR3 coding sequence is TGTGCCAGCAGTGAAATTGGACAGAACACTGAAGCTTTCTTT. Translated, it gives CASSEIGQNTEAFF.

V usage is TRBV7-8 and J usage is TRBJ2-3; 10 positions agree with TRBD1. The J segment lost 0 bases and the V segment lost 3 bases, leaving 9 bases of the junction unmatched. Germline loops: CDR1 SGHVS, CDR2 FQNEAQ. The CDR3 extends over 18 amino acids. The CDR3 nucleotides read TGTGCCAGCAGCTTCACCGGGACAGGGGCATATAGCACAGATACGCAGTATTTT. It translates to CASSFTGTGAYSTDTQYF.

The chain couples TRBV15 to TRBJ2-1; no reliable D call. V lost 3 bases and J 8 bases, leaving 8 bases between the germline ends. This CDR3 is 12 amino acids long. The germline CDR1 and CDR2 sequences are LNHNV and YYDKDF (reference sequence). This chain's CDR3 is CATSSYSDEQFF. The CDR3 nucleotides are TGTGCCACCAGCAGCTATTCGGATGAGCAGTTCTTC.

The V and J genes are TRBV5-4 and TRBJ2-5; D perhaps matches TRBD1 (6 bases). Germline V gene sequence: CDR1 SGHNT, CDR2 YYREEE (reference sequence). The CDR3 length is 14 residues. V was pared by 0 bases and J by 4 bases, with 10 bases between. The CDR3 region is CASSLADRGETQYF. For the CDR3, the DNA is TGTGCCAGCAGCTTGGCGGACAGAGGAGAGACCCAGTACTTC.